This TCR beta chain was captured by sequencing in a study of tumor-infiltrating lymphocytes in primary liver carcinoma. Study-wide context: Spanning 30 to 69 years of age, the patients were men and women. Measuring roughly 4.2 to 11 cm across, the tumors were staged as T1-T3 N0M0. Points from the study as a whole: Overlap between tumor regions exceeded overlap of tumor with adjacent tissue or blood.

They got blood RNA out of unsorted whole blood and also pulled out germline DNA. From roughly 0.45 ug total RNA, TCR beta cDNA was generated with a primer in the constant region. Construction of TCR beta libraries relied on three successive nested multiplex PCR rounds employing slightly modified ARM-PCR. MiXCR, run by TCRdb on the multiplex PCR reads, gives a single entry per CDR3 protein. Among roughly 180,000 distinct CDR3 sequences listed, 50% to 75% were seen once. A remark on this clonotype: Its antigen is undetermined. One junction end does not reproduce the germline sequence, and a read error may be involved.

Sequenced: peripheral blood. This clonotype originated in a man aged 35-49 years with primary liver carcinoma and hepatitis B virus infection.

The CDR3 nucleotides are TGTGCTAGCAACCGGCTAGCGGGAGGGAACACAGATACGCAGTATTTT. It encodes CASNRLAGGNTDTQYF. The V call is TRBV11-2, the J call TRBJ2-3, with 12 bases identical to TRBD2. This CDR3 has 16 amino acids. Germline-derived CDR1 and CDR2 are SGHAT and FQNNGV.